One sample yielded the 22 T cell receptor beta chains listed below, sequenced in a study of CD8 T cells in Susac syndrome. Random hexamers were used to reverse transcribe an amount of 0.5 to 1 ug RNA. TCRdb analysed the immunoSEQ multiplex PCR reads with MiXCR anew, one entry per CDR3 protein. The repertoire consists of around 130,000 distinct CDR3 sequences, with roughly 80% occurring once and the leading ten covering around 0.51%. Material: CD8+ T cells from PBMCs. All receptors derive from a human donor with multiple sclerosis.

V is TRBV19 and J is TRBJ1-4; the D is unclear. The CDR3 runs 13 residues. Germline lookup yields CDR1 LNHDA and CDR2 SQIVND (reference sequence). V lost 3 bases and J 14 bases, leaving 16 bases between the germline ends. CDR3 bases: TGTGCCAGTAGTATTCACTGGCCCGGCGAGCTGTTTTTT. This codes for CASSIHWPGELFF.

The genes are TRBV7-8 and TRBJ1-5; D is uncertain. Germline CDR1 reads SGHVS; CDR2 reads FQNEAQ. V gave up 4 bases and J gave up 3 bases, with 7 bases separating them. The CDR3 spans 13 residues. In DNA, the CDR3 is TGTGCCAGCAGCTGGGATTTCAATCAGCCCCAGCATTTT. Translating gives CASSWDFNQPQHF. Complete variable domain (other parts from reference TRBV7-8 and TRBJ1-5): GAGVSQSPRYKVAKRGQDVALRCDPISGHVSLFWYQQALGQGPEFLTYFQNEAQLDKSGLPSDRFFAERPEGSVSTLKIQRTQQEDSAVYLCASSWDFNQPQHFGDGTRLSIL.

This chain connects TRBV20-1 to TRBJ2-3; 8 bases fit TRBD2. This CDR3 is 15 amino acids long. The V gene's germline CDR1 is DFQATT and CDR2 SNEGSKA (reference sequence). Trimming at V came to 1 base and at J to 6 bases, leaving 9 bases not matched to a gene. CDR3 nucleotides: TGCAGTGCTAGAGGATATAGCGGGGCGGGGGATACGCAGTATTTT. Translation: CSARGYSGAGDTQYF.

Concerning this clonotype itself: A junction end diverges from the germline sequence, so it may reflect a read error. This rearrangement joins TRBV19 to TRBJ2-1; tentative D call: TRBD2 (5 bases). The CDR3 extends over 13 amino acids. Germline V gene data show CDR1 as LNHDA and CDR2 as SQIVND (reference sequence). For the CDR3, the DNA is TGCGCAGTCCGAGCGGACCCTCGGAATGAGCAGTTCTTC. The encoded protein is CAVRADPRNEQFF. The variable domain in full, with the rest retrieved from reference TRBV19 and TRBJ2-1, is DGGITQSPKYLFRKEGQNVTLSCEQNLNHDAMYWYRQDPGQGLRLIYYSQIVNDFQKGDIAEGYSVSREKKESFPLTVTSAQKNPTAFYLCAVRADPRNEQFFGPGTRLTVL.

V is TRBV7-2 and J is TRBJ2-3, with 9 bases fitting TRBD1. Germline assignment: CDR1 SGHTA and CDR2 FQGNSA. The ends lost 0 bases at V and 14 bases at J; junction bases unmatched: 12. The CDR3 is 15 amino acids. CDR3 amino acids: CASSLAYTGGPGWYF. The CDR3 DNA follows: TGTGCCAGCAGCTTAGCGTACACAGGGGGCCCTGGTTGGTATTTT.

The rearrangement links TRBV7-9 to TRBJ2-1; possible D gene TRBD1, 6 bases. CDR1 is SEHNR, CDR2 FQNEAQ, per germline (reference sequence). V lost 4 bases to trimming and J lost 5 bases, with 15 bases between them. The length of the CDR3 is 15 residues. The CDR3 sequence is CASSSPWGRDNEQFF. The CDR3 region has the DNA TGTGCCAGCAGCTCCCCGTGGGGGCGCGACAATGAGCAGTTCTTC.

The rearrangement joins TRBV7-2 to TRBJ2-5; D remains unclear. This CDR3 contains 12 residues. CDR1 and CDR2 (germline): SGHTA, FQGNSA. V was shortened by 2 bases and J by 4 bases, with 5 bases between the two germline ends. CDR3 sequence reads: CASSLIRETQYF. DNA of the CDR3: TGTGCCAGCAGCTTAATCCGAGAGACCCAGTACTTC.

This clonotype was seen a handful of times. This chain uses TRBV12-3 or TRBV12-4 with TRBJ2-4; D not resolved. This CDR3 comprises 13 residues. Trimming took 6 bases from V and 7 from J, leaving 13 bases between them. This CDR3 reads CASSQRWGNIQYF. The CDR3 DNA reads as TGTGCCAGCAGCCAGCGCTGGGGTAACATTCAGTACTTC.

Written as DNA, the CDR3 is TGCAGCGTTGAAGATCTGGCGGGAGACGAGGGTACGCAGTATTTT. Translation gives CSVEDLAGDEGTQYF. J is TRBJ2-3 and V is TRBV29-1, with 7 bases lining up with TRBD2. CDR1 is SQVTM and CDR2 is ANQGSEA in the germline V gene. The CDR3 extends over 15 amino acids. V gave up 0 bases and J gave up 8 bases; unmatched junction bases: 11.

CDR3 bases: TGTGCCAGTAGTATAGTTGGTAACTACTACAATGAGCAGTTCTTC. It is translated as CASSIVGNYYNEQFF. V gene TRBV19 combines with J gene TRBJ2-1; D gene uncertain. Germline V gene lookup returns CDR1 LNHDA and CDR2 SQIVND (reference sequence). V lost 1 base and J lost 3, with 10 bases in between. CDR3 size: 15 residues.

The J gene is TRBJ2-3, the V gene TRBV27; D is unclear. This CDR3 comprises 14 residues. The V and J ends lost 6 bases and 6 bases respectively, with 16 bases between them. Germline assignment: CDR1 MNHEY and CDR2 SMNVEV (reference sequence). CDR3 in DNA: TGTGCCAGCAGCTTGGCCCTCCTCACGGATACGCAGTATTTT. It is translated as CASSLALLTDTQYF.

CDR3 nucleotides: TGTGCCAGCAGCTTAGGACTAGCGGTCCAAGAGACCCAGTACTTC. It is translated as CASSLGLAVQETQYF. The rearrangement joins TRBV7-9 to TRBJ2-5, with 9 positions matching TRBD2. Germline V gene data show CDR1 as SEHNR and CDR2 as FQNEAQ (reference sequence). There are 15 residues in the CDR3. The V segment lost 1 base and the J segment 1 base; nucleotides outside the gene matches: 1.

This clonotype was counted between two and nine times. V gene TRBV28 combines with J gene TRBJ2-7; D might be TRBD1 (5 bases). This CDR3 spans 13 amino acids. Germline-derived CDR1 and CDR2 are MDHEN and SYDVKM. V dropped 5 bases and J dropped 5 bases, with 13 bases sitting between them. This chain's CDR3 is CASSHRSGNEQYF. The CDR3 bases are TGTGCCAGCAGTCACAGGTCGGGCAACGAGCAGTACTTC.

This chain connects TRBV19 to TRBJ1-5, with a possible D match to TRBD1 (5 bases). Germline V lookup: CDR1 LNHDA, CDR2 SQIVND (reference sequence). With 2 bases removed from V and 3 bases from J, the gap between germline ends came to 11 bases. The length of the CDR3 is 15 residues. CDR3 residues: CASSIPGGSNQPQHF. The CDR3 DNA follows: TGTGCCAGTAGTATACCTGGGGGTTCCAATCAGCCCCAGCATTTT.

The chain employs TRBV29-1 and TRBJ1-4; D may be TRBD1 (5 bases). The V and J ends lost 4 bases and 6 bases respectively, with 12 bases between them. Germline V gene lookup returns CDR1 SQVTM and CDR2 ANQGSEA. The CDR3 runs 13 residues. The CDR3 loop reads CSVGALQDEKLFF. CDR3 coding DNA: TGCAGCGTTGGGGCCCTACAGGATGAAAAACTGTTTTTT.

The chain joins TRBV6-1 to TRBJ2-3; TRBD2 agrees at 8 bases. J lost 2 bases, V lost 7 bases, and 11 bases had no gene match. CDR3 length: 16 amino acids. Germline V lookup: CDR1 MNHNS, CDR2 SASEGT. This CDR3 is CASTRTSRPLTDTQYF. In nucleotides, the CDR3 is TGTGCCAGCACTAGGACTAGCCGACCTCTCACAGATACGCAGTATTTT.

The V call is TRBV5-6, the J call TRBJ2-6; D tentatively reads TRBD1 or TRBD2 (5 bases each). Per the germline V gene, CDR1 is SGHDT and CDR2 is YYEEEE. The CDR3 sequence is 17 residues long. The ends were cut back, 0 bases at V and 0 bases at J, with 10 bases in the middle. The CDR3 DNA reads as TGTGCCAGCAGCTTGGATGCAGGGAGCTCTGGGGCCAACGTCCTGACTTTC. Encoded protein: CASSLDAGSSGANVLTF. Using reference TRBV5-6 and TRBJ2-6 for the parts outside the CDR3, the full variable domain is DAGVTQSPTHLIKTRGQQVTLRCSPKSGHDTVSWYQQALGQGPQFIFQYYEEEERQRGNFPDRFSGHQFPNYSSELNVNALLLGDSALYLCASSLDAGSSGANVLTFGAGSRLTVL.

The chain is built from TRBV18 and TRBJ1-2; D gene uncertain. Germline V gives CDR1 KGHSH, CDR2 LQKENI. Trimming pared 6 bases from V and 8 bases from J, leaving 16 bases between. The CDR3 contains 13 residues. CDR3 sequence (DNA): TGTGCCAGCTCTCCCACAATCCTCGGGGGCTACACCTTC. Protein: CASSPTILGGYTF.

The chain uses TRBV12-3 or TRBV12-4 and TRBJ1-2; maybe TRBD1 (5 bases). This CDR3 region has 14 residues. Trimming cost V 7 bases and J 8 bases, with 20 bases left between them. The chain's CDR3 is CASTLTGGSNGYTF. The CDR3 DNA sequence: TGTGCCAGCACCCTCACCGGGGGATCGAACGGCTACACCTTC.

The chain uses TRBV7-9 and TRBJ2-6; TRBD1 matches 7 bases. The ends lost 8 bases at V and 0 bases at J; junction bases unmatched: 13. This CDR3 is built from 18 residues. The V gene's germline CDR1 is SEHNR and CDR2 FQNEAQ (reference sequence). Here the CDR3 reads CASRDSAEIASGANVLTF. CDR3 DNA: TGTGCCAGCCGGGACAGCGCTGAGATTGCCTCTGGGGCCAACGTCCTGACTTTC.

The V call is TRBV3-1, the J call TRBJ2-3; D perhaps matches TRBD1 (7 bases). V shed 0 bases and J shed 2 bases, with 12 bases lying between them. The V gene's germline CDR1 is LGHDT and CDR2 YNNKEL (reference sequence). This CDR3 is 16 amino acids long. In DNA, the CDR3 is TGTGCCAGCAGCCAAGATCAGGGGGGTCCCACAGATACGCAGTATTTT. This sequence encodes CASSQDQGGPTDTQYF.

This clonotype has only one observation. The gene calls are TRBV19 and TRBJ1-1, with TRBD1 matching over 9 bases. Germline loops: CDR1 LNHDA, CDR2 SQIVND (reference sequence). The CDR3 totals 14 residues. With 5 bases clipped from V and 6 bases from J, the junction kept 7 bases outside the gene matches. In DNA form, the CDR3 reads TGTGCCAGTAGTCCGACAGGGGGACACGCTGAAGCTTTCTTT. It translates to CASSPTGGHAEAFF.